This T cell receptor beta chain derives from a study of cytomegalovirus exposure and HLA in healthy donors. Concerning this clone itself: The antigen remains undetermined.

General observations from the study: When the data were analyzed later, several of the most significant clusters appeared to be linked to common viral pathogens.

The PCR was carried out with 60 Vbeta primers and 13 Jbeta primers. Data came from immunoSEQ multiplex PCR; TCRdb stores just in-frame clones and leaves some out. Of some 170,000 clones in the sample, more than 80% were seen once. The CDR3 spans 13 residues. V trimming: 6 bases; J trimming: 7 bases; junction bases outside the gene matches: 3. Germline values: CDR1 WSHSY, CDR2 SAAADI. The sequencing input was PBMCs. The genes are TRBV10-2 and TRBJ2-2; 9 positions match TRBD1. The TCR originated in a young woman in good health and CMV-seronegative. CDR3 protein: CASRGQGVGELFF. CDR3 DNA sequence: TGCGCCAGCAGGGGACAGGGTGTCGGGGAGCTGTTTTTT.